This T cell receptor (beta chain) was captured in a study of neurological immune-mediated disorders. As for the cDNA, it was generated by 5'RACE with 10-nucleotide random UMIs. Each CDR3 protein gets one entry after TCRdb re-called the 5' RACE reads with MiXCR. The sample includes 25,000 to 35,000 distinct CDR3 sequences, approximately 1.4% of them seen just once. Per the germline V gene, CDR1 is SGHTA and CDR2 is FQGTGA. This CDR3 is built from 16 residues. The J segment lost 5 bases and the V segment lost 2 bases, leaving 10 bases of the junction unmatched. This clonotype was counted ten times or more.

This chain links TRBV7-3 with TRBJ2-7; 9 nucleotides agree with TRBD1. The sample consisted of PBMCs. The TCR originated in a woman aged 25 to 39 with multiple sclerosis. The CDR3 region has the DNA TGTGCCAGCAGCTTAGACGAGGACAGGGGAGGAGACGAGCAGTACTTC. It specifies CASSLDEDRGGDEQYF.